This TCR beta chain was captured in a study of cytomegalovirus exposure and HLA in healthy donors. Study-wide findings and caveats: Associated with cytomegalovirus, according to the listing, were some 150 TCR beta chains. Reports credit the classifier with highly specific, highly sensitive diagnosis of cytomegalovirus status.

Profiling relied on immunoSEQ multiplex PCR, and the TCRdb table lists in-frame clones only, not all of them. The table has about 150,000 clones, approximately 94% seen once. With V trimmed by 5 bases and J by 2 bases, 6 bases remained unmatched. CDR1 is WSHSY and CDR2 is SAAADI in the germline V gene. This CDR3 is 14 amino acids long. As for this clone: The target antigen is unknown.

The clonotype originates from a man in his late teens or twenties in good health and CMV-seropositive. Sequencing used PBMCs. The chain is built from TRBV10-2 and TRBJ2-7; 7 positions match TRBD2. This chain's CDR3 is CASSMGGIAYEQYF. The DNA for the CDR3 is TGCGCCAGCAGTATGGGAGGGATCGCCTACGAGCAGTACTTC.